Each of the 26 T cell receptor beta chains below was sequenced from the same sample in a study of blood T cell repertoires in COVID-19. Clones were sequenced by immunoSEQ multiplex PCR, and TCRdb holds only the in-frame ones, with some missing. The table records under 300,000 clones, 70% to 90% of them present only once. Sequenced material: peripheral blood. The receptors come from a woman under 40 with COVID-19, enrolled during active disease.

The chain carries TRBV7-2 and TRBJ2-4; 12 nucleotides align to TRBD2. The CDR3 spans 17 residues. The ends lost 1 base at V and 6 bases at J; junction bases unmatched: 7. Germline V gene sequence: CDR1 SGHTA, CDR2 FQGNSA. CDR3 sequence reads: CASSLVPSGGAANIQYF. CDR3 coding DNA: TGTGCCAGCAGCTTAGTTCCTAGCGGGGGGGCCGCAAACATTCAGTACTTC.

The V gene is TRBV9, the J gene TRBJ1-1; 10 nucleotides agree with TRBD1. V shed 7 bases and J 0 bases; nucleotides not matched to a gene: 3. This CDR3 has 14 residues. Germline values: CDR1 SGDLS, CDR2 YYNGEE. The CDR3 loop is CASGTGVMNTEAFF. In DNA, the CDR3 is TGTGCCAGCGGGACAGGGGTCATGAACACTGAAGCTTTCTTT.

The chain employs TRBV7-9 and TRBJ1-4, with D possibly matching TRBD1 (5 bases). The CDR3 contains 14 residues. Trimming removed 5 bases at V and 10 bases at J, with 17 bases between. Germline V gene lookup returns CDR1 SEHNR and CDR2 FQNEAQ (reference sequence). CDR3 sequence (DNA): TGTGCCAGCAGCCCGCTGGAAAGGAGGGGAAAACTGTTTTTT. This codes for CASSPLERRGKLFF.

This CDR3 reads CASSPGLQEKLFF. CDR3 sequence (DNA): TGTGCCAGCTCCCCAGGACTTCAAGAAAAACTGTTTTTT. This sequence joins TRBV18 and TRBJ1-4; D not resolved. The CDR3 extends over 13 amino acids. Trimming removed 6 bases from V and 8 bases from J, with 13 bases in between. The germline CDR1 and CDR2 sequences are KGHSH and LQKENI.

The chain links TRBV29-1 to TRBJ2-3; D uncertain. The V gene's germline CDR1 is SQVTM and CDR2 ANQGSEA. Trimming took off 2 bases at V and 1 base at J, with 4 bases between the two ends. This CDR3 is 12 amino acids long. In DNA form, the CDR3 reads TGCAGCGTTGAATCTGGCACAGATACGCAGTATTTT. Amino acids: CSVESGTDTQYF.

CDR3 region: CASSVGPGSYNEQFF. The CDR3 DNA sequence: TGTGCCAGCAGCGTAGGGCCAGGGTCCTACAATGAGCAGTTCTTC. The chain employs TRBV9 and TRBJ2-1; D is perhaps TRBD1 (5 bases). The V gene's germline CDR1 is SGDLS and CDR2 YYNGEE. The V end was cut by 0 bases, the J end by 1 base, with 8 bases between. This CDR3 is built from 15 residues. The full variable domain, with the rest looked up from reference TRBV9 and TRBJ2-1, is DSGVTQTPKHLITATGQRVTLRCSPRSGDLSVYWYQQSLDQGLQFLIQYYNGEERAKGNILERFSAQQFPDLHSELNLSSLELGDSALYFCASSVGPGSYNEQFFGPGTRLTVL.

This clone showed up just once. V is TRBV6-5 and J is TRBJ2-1; D is undetermined. This CDR3 is 11 amino acids long. V lost 7 bases and J lost 13, with 14 bases in between. Germline V lookup: CDR1 MNHEY, CDR2 SVGAGI. CDR3 protein: CASTERSSQFF. The CDR3 DNA reads TGTGCCAGCACCGAGAGAAGCTCACAGTTCTTC.

This clone has just a few counts. This chain connects TRBV27 to TRBJ2-7; possibly TRBD1 for D (6 bases). Trimming shortened V by 6 bases and J by 7 bases, and 10 bases separated the two germline ends. In germline, CDR1 is MNHEY, CDR2 SMNVEV (reference sequence). The CDR3 totals 11 residues. The CDR3 bases are TGTGCCAGCAGACAGGGCCCGGAGCAGTACTTC. Protein product: CASRQGPEQYF.

The chain couples TRBV13 to TRBJ1-2; D is ambiguous. Between the trimmed V and J ends, which lost 2 bases and 2 bases, there was a span of 6 bases. Germline V gene data show CDR1 as PRHDT and CDR2 as FYEKMQ (reference sequence). This CDR3 region has 13 residues. The DNA of the CDR3 is TGTGCCAGCAGCTTACCAGGCAACTATGGCTACACCTTC. It specifies CASSLPGNYGYTF.

This chain uses TRBV6-2 or TRBV6-3 with TRBJ2-7; a possible D gene is TRBD2 (5 bases). The V and J ends lost 2 bases and 6 bases respectively, with 5 bases between them. Germline loops: CDR1 MNHEY, CDR2 SVGEGT. There are 11 residues in the CDR3. This chain's CDR3 is CASSYRGEQYF. DNA of the CDR3: TGTGCCAGCAGTTACCGGGGCGAGCAGTACTTC.

CDR3 in DNA: TGTGCCAGCATGTGGACACTATACAATGAGCAGTTCTTC. Translation gives CASMWTLYNEQFF. This sequence joins TRBV6-5 and TRBJ2-1; maybe TRBD1 (5 bases). The germline V and J ends were trimmed by 7 bases and 4 bases, with 11 bases remaining between them. Per the germline V gene, CDR1 is MNHEY and CDR2 is SVGAGI. CDR3 length: 13 amino acids.

V gene TRBV27 combines with J gene TRBJ2-5, with D possibly being TRBD1 (5 bases). With 10 bases removed from V and 5 bases from J, the gap between germline ends came to 17 bases. Germline CDR1 and CDR2: MNHEY and SMNVEV (reference sequence). The CDR3 length is 13 residues. The CDR3 bases are TGTGCCAACCCGGAAGGGGATTGGGAGACCCAGTACTTC. It is translated as CANPEGDWETQYF.

This rearrangement joins TRBV6-6 to TRBJ2-7, with TRBD1 as a possible D gene (5 bases). V gave up 2 bases and J gave up 5 bases, with 13 bases separating them. Germline V CDR1 and CDR2: MNHNY, SVGAGI (reference sequence). This CDR3 contains 14 residues. Written as DNA, the CDR3 is TGTGCCAGCAGTTACGGGTGGACATCCAACGAGCAGTACTTC. This codes for CASSYGWTSNEQYF.

The V gene is TRBV5-6, the J gene TRBJ2-7, with TRBD2 as a possible D gene (6 bases). Trimming stripped 6 bases from V and 6 bases from J, with 22 bases between. Germline V gene data show CDR1 as SGHDT and CDR2 as YYEEEE. CDR3 length equals 15 residues. The CDR3 coding sequence is TGTGCCAGCATCACAATGGGGGGTTCCTGGGGCGAGCAGTACTTC. This codes for CASITMGGSWGEQYF.

The chain couples TRBV6-5 to TRBJ2-5, with 7 bases aligning to TRBD2. V shed 5 bases and J 6 bases; nucleotides not matched to a gene: 12. Germline CDR1 MNHEY, CDR2 SVGAGI. The CDR3 contains 15 residues. The CDR3: CASSTGTTGMQTQYF. DNA of the CDR3: TGTGCCAGCAGTACCGGGACTACCGGTATGCAGACCCAGTACTTC.

The chain couples TRBV6-5 to TRBJ2-1, with a weak D call TRBD2 (6 bases). There are 16 residues in the CDR3. Trimming stripped 0 bases from V and 3 bases from J, with 12 bases between. CDR1 and CDR2 from the germline V gene are MNHEY and SVGAGI. The CDR3, as DNA: TGTGCCAGCAGTTACTCGATGGTAGCGGACTACAATGAGCAGTTCTTC. Translation: CASSYSMVADYNEQFF.

This sequence joins TRBV27 and TRBJ2-1, with 7 bases lining up with TRBD1. CDR1 and CDR2 (germline): MNHEY, SMNVEV (reference sequence). The J segment lost 3 bases and the V segment lost 5 bases, leaving 7 bases of the junction unmatched. This CDR3 has 15 amino acids. The CDR3 nucleotides are TGTGCCAGCAGTGCTACGGACAGGATCTACAATGAGCAGTTCTTC. Its protein product is CASSATDRIYNEQFF.

This clone has only a few counts. The chain recombines TRBV7-9 with TRBJ1-4; 10 nucleotides agree with TRBD1. V shed 6 bases, J shed 8 bases, and the junction held 9 bases outside the gene matches. Germline V gene sequence: CDR1 SEHNR, CDR2 FQNEAQ (reference sequence). There are 15 residues in the CDR3. The CDR3 nucleotides are TGTGCCAGCAGGGGACAGGGGCCGACGAGGGAAAAACTGTTTTTT. It yields the protein CASRGQGPTREKLFF. Together with reference TRBV7-9 and TRBJ1-4, the CDR3 gives the full variable domain: DTGVSQNPRHKITKRGQNVTFRCDPISEHNRLYWYRQTLGQGPEFLTYFQNEAQLEKSRLLSDRFSAERPKGSFSTLEIQRTEQGDSAMYLCASRGQGPTREKLFFGSGTQLSVL.

This chain links TRBV19 with TRBJ2-7, with TRBD2 as a possible D gene (5 bases). Per the germline V gene, CDR1 is LNHDA and CDR2 is SQIVND (reference sequence). The CDR3 spans 15 residues. The germline V and J ends were trimmed by 6 bases and 6 bases, with 21 bases remaining between them. This CDR3 reads CASRGYPGRSREQYF. CDR3 DNA sequence: TGTGCCAGTAGAGGCTACCCGGGAAGATCGCGCGAGCAGTACTTC.

The chain employs TRBV7-9 and TRBJ1-4; 7 bases map to TRBD1. The CDR3 consists of 14 residues. After removal of 5 bases from V and 4 bases from J, the junction contained 4 bases not matched to a gene. Germline V gives CDR1 SEHNR, CDR2 FQNEAQ (reference sequence). The CDR3 loop is CASSTTGHNEKLFF. The CDR3 DNA sequence: TGTGCCAGCAGCACGACAGGGCATAATGAAAAACTGTTTTTT.

J is TRBJ2-1 and V is TRBV19; 12 bases match TRBD2. CDR1 is LNHDA, CDR2 SQIVND, per germline (reference sequence). This CDR3 contains 15 residues. V trimming: 9 bases; J trimming: 4 bases; junction bases outside the gene matches: 7. CDR3 protein: CASGPGLAGYNEQFF. DNA for the CDR3: TGTGCCAGCGGCCCGGGACTAGCGGGTTACAATGAGCAGTTCTTC.

As to this clone: The same CDR3 can be traced to other DNA sequences in this sample. The V call is TRBV7-9, the J call TRBJ1-1; no reliable D call. The CDR3 is 13 residues long. V was shortened by 4 bases and J by 2 bases, with 8 bases between the two germline ends. Germline V gives CDR1 SEHNR, CDR2 FQNEAQ (reference sequence). The CDR3 protein is CASSSPGNTEAFF. DNA for the CDR3: TGTGCCAGCAGCTCCCCGGGAAACACTGAAGCTTTCTTT.

This clone has a single count. The V call is TRBV5-1, the J call TRBJ2-1, with 11 bases lining up with TRBD2. J lost 0 bases, V lost 3 bases, and 2 bases had no gene match. CDR3 length equals 16 residues. From germline, CDR1 is SGHRS and CDR2 YFSETQ. The chain's CDR3 is CASSSSGGSSYNEQFF. The CDR3, as DNA: TGCGCCAGCAGCTCTAGCGGGGGGAGCTCCTACAATGAGCAGTTCTTC.

This clone appeared a single time. The chain joins TRBV6-5 to TRBJ1-3; a possible D gene is TRBD1 (6 bases). This CDR3 comprises 15 residues. V was cut by 6 bases and J by 2 bases, with 14 bases left in between. Germline-derived CDR1 and CDR2 are MNHEY and SVGAGI. Here the CDR3 reads CASSPQGMTGNTIYF. The DNA for the CDR3 is TGTGCCAGCAGCCCACAGGGTATGACTGGAAACACCATATATTTT.

The chain is built from TRBV9 and TRBJ2-5; D possibly corresponds to TRBD1 (5 bases). CDR1 and CDR2 from the germline V gene are SGDLS and YYNGEE. This CDR3 region has 13 residues. V lost 4 bases and J 1 base, leaving 8 bases between the germline ends. CDR3: CASSSTAQETQYF. In nucleotides, the CDR3 is TGTGCCAGCAGCTCGACAGCCCAAGAGACCCAGTACTTC.

The V call is TRBV6-6, the J call TRBJ1-2; D ambiguous. The ends were cut back, 5 bases at V and 9 bases at J, with 28 bases in the middle. Germline V CDR1 and CDR2: MNHNY, SVGAGI (reference sequence). The CDR3 runs to 17 residues. In DNA, the CDR3 is TGTGCCAGCAGTCGCTCGCTTATAGAGGCGCTGATCTCGAGCTACACCTTC. It translates to CASSRSLIEALISSYTF.